This T cell receptor (beta chain) was documented in a study of T cell responses to AZD1222 COVID-19 vaccine. The V gene end was trimmed by 1 base and the J gene end by 5 bases; junction bases not matched to a gene: 8. The CDR3 covers 16 residues. CDR1 and CDR2 (germline): SGHVS, FQNEAQ. Assay: immunoSEQ multiplex PCR; the TCRdb copy retains only in-frame clones and omits some. The sample has 130,000 to 150,000 clones; approximately 90% are singletons. Study outcomes and limitations: Repertoire sampling occurred only after the peak T cell response. An increase in Spike-specific TCR breadth and depth was observed after two AZD1222 doses.

On this clone itself: The antigen is unknown.

The J gene is TRBJ2-1, the V gene TRBV7-8; the match to TRBD2 covers 7 bases. The source material was peripheral blood, sampled 28 days after the second AZD1222 dose. The sequence derives from an adult who received the AZD1222 COVID-19 vaccine. CDR3 sequence: CASSLVFAGVHNEQFF. For the CDR3, the DNA is TGTGCCAGCAGCTTAGTATTCGCGGGAGTCCACAATGAGCAGTTCTTC. The complete variable domain, with remaining parts taken from reference TRBV7-8 and TRBJ2-1, reads GAGVSQSPRYKVAKRGQDVALRCDPISGHVSLFWYQQALGQGPEFLTYFQNEAQLDKSGLPSDRFFAERPEGSVSTLKIQRTQQEDSAVYLCASSLVFAGVHNEQFFGPGTRLTVL.